The clone carrying this T cell receptor (beta chain) was observed at least ten times. Its antigen remains unknown. The data stem from a study of T-cell memory formation after mild COVID-19. For the study at large: There were largely donor-specific TCR clusters.

Broader study findings: A subset of responding clones appeared in pre-infection memory, suggesting cross-reactive memory joined. Contracting clones localized mainly to CM and EM when CD4+ and mainly to EMRA when CD8+.

The length of the CDR3 is 12 residues. With 7 bases removed from V and 5 bases from J, the gap between germline ends came to 12 bases. Germline V gives CDR1 SGHDT, CDR2 YYEEEE. TCRdb itself ran the 5' RACE reads through MiXCR, one entry per CDR3 protein. The sample lists under 450,000 distinct CDR3 sequences, around an eighth occurring once. This sequence originates from a man younger than 35 who had mild COVID-19 (a few samples of this study predate the infection). Cell type and time point are not known. Sequenced material: PBMCs or a T cell subset sorted from them (not recorded which). V and J are TRBV5-6 and TRBJ2-5, with a tentative D call TRBD2 (6 bases). CDR3 region: CASGGTVETQYF. In nucleotides, the CDR3 is TGTGCCAGCGGCGGGACGGTGGAGACCCAGTACTTC. The variable domain in full, with the rest retrieved from reference TRBV5-6 and TRBJ2-5, is DAGVTQSPTHLIKTRGQQVTLRCSPKSGHDTVSWYQQALGQGPQFIFQYYEEEERQRGNFPDRFSGHQFPNYSSELNVNALLLGDSALYLCASGGTVETQYFGPGTRLLVL.